One and the same sample provided the 3 T cell receptor beta chains below, sequenced in a study of blood T cell repertoires in COVID-19. Assay: immunoSEQ multiplex PCR; the TCRdb copy retains only in-frame clones and omits some. The sample consists of hundreds of thousands of clones, roughly 80% of them appearing once. Specimen: peripheral blood. The source of these receptors is a woman in her 40s with active or convalescent COVID-19.

CDR3 region: CASSPGWAGIDEQFF. CDR3 DNA: TGTGCCAGTAGCCCTGGGTGGGCAGGGATCGATGAGCAGTTCTTC. The genes are TRBV19 and TRBJ2-1, with D possibly matching TRBD1 (5 bases). This CDR3 region has 15 residues. Trimming stripped 6 bases from V and 8 bases from J, with 20 bases between. CDR1 and CDR2 from the germline V gene are LNHDA and SQIVND (reference sequence).

The gene calls are TRBV6-5 and TRBJ2-1, with 8 bases fitting TRBD1. CDR3 length: 14 amino acids. CDR1 is MNHEY, CDR2 SVGAGI, per germline. J lost 6 bases, V lost 7 bases, and 8 bases had no gene match. The CDR3: CASNLRTGSNEQFF. CDR3 DNA: TGTGCCAGCAATTTAAGGACAGGGAGCAATGAGCAGTTCTTC.

J is TRBJ1-2 and V is TRBV30, with D tentatively TRBD1 (5 bases). This CDR3 has 12 amino acids. Germline V gene lookup returns CDR1 GTSNPN and CDR2 SVGIG (reference sequence). V lost 4 bases and J 5 bases, leaving 11 bases between the germline ends. The CDR3 bases are TGTGCCTGGACAAACGGACATTATGGCTACACCTTC. It codes for CAWTNGHYGYTF.